This TCR beta chain was obtained from a study of beta chain features in type 1 diabetes. Points from the study as a whole: PCR might show a preference for shorter templates, equally across patients and controls.

In regard to this clone: Its antigen is not identified.

As every portion of the isolated RNA was reverse transcribed, the sequencing read expressed TCRB transcripts. The method was immunoSEQ multiplex PCR; TCRdb's version includes in-frame clones alone and lacks a portion of them. The data hold 300,000 to 400,000 clones, with more than 9.5% observed a single time. Germline loops: CDR1 SEHNR, CDR2 FQNEAQ (reference sequence). The CDR3 extends over 17 amino acids. Trimming took off 0 bases at V and 0 bases at J, with 13 bases between the two ends. The source material was naive CD4+ T cells from blood. The TCR was taken from a woman under 40 in good health. The chain joins TRBV7-9 to TRBJ2-3; tentatively, D is TRBD1 (5 bases). The CDR3 protein is CASSLAGQSFSTDTQYF. Written as DNA, the CDR3 is TGTGCCAGCAGCTTAGCGGGGCAGAGCTTTAGCACAGATACGCAGTATTTT.